This T cell receptor beta chain originates from a study of T-cell reconstitution after alpha-beta-depleted transplantation in children. This clonotype was found many times. Unique molecular identifiers were used to barcode this TCRbeta library. TCRdb re-derived calls from the PCR reads in MiXCR, one entry per CDR3 protein. The data contain about 91,000 distinct CDR3 sequences, roughly 8.3% of them singletons. The germline gives CDR1 SGHVS, CDR2 FQNEAQ. Trimming pared 5 bases from V and 0 bases from J, leaving 14 bases between. This CDR3 has 16 residues. The rearrangement joins TRBV7-8 to TRBJ1-5, with D unclear. Specimen: PBMCs from the stem cell graft donor, collected from the stem cell graft. This TCR came from a human donor who donated a stem cell graft to a child with congenital amegakaryocytic thrombocytopenia. CDR3 DNA sequence: TGTGCCAGCAGCGGAACAGAGACTTATAGCAATCAGCCCCAGCATTTT. This codes for CASSGTETYSNQPQHF.